These T cell receptor beta chains were read from a single sample in a study of lymphopenia after photon versus proton radiotherapy. Sequenced by immunoSEQ multiplex PCR; TCRdb stores in-frame clones only, minus some. Seen here are fewer than 45,000 clones, 86% observed once, and the top ten hold 10%. Sequencing used peripheral blood, obtained from a patient treated with proton-based radiotherapy. All receptors derive from an older woman with pancreatic cancer. Some clones in this sample may be carry-over from other donors' samples. Both conserved end residues are part of each CDR3. The D gene is left open where the match is weak. The size field is filled for only some rows; it gives once, few, many or a size class.

clone size: few; D gene: TRBD1; J gene: TRBJ1-1; V gene: TRBV10-3; CDR3 DNA: TGTGCCATCAATGAGGACAGGGGTCTCACTGAAGCTTTCTTT; CDR3 protein: CAINEDRGLTEAFF
clone size: -; D gene: TRBD2; J gene: TRBJ2-2; V gene: TRBV4-3; CDR3 DNA: TGCGCCAGCAGCCAAGTGGGGTCCAGCGGGAATACCGGGGAGCTGTTTTTT; CDR3 protein: CASSQVGSSGNTGELFF
clone size: -; D gene: TRBD2; J gene: TRBJ2-1; V gene: TRBV10-3; CDR3 DNA: TGTGCCATCAGTGAGTCGAATTCCGGGGGGAATGAGCAGTTCTTC; CDR3 protein: CAISESNSGGNEQFF
clone size: -; D gene: -; J gene: TRBJ1-4; V gene: TRBV10-2; CDR3 DNA: TGCGCCAGCAGTGAGGGGGGCGGGAGAGGAGCAACTAATGAAAAACTGTTTTTT; CDR3 protein: CASSEGGGRGATNEKLFF
clone size: -; D gene: TRBD1; J gene: TRBJ1-2; V gene: TRBV28; CDR3 DNA: TGTGCCAGCAGTCTCGACAGGGGGTTCGGCTACACCTTC; CDR3 protein: CASSLDRGFGYTF
clone size: -; D gene: TRBD1; J gene: TRBJ1-4; V gene: TRBV4-1; CDR3 DNA: TGCGCCAGCAGCCAAGGGGTCTGGACAGGTTCTAATGAAAAACTGTTTTTT; CDR3 protein: CASSQGVWTGSNEKLFF
clone size: -; D gene: TRBD1; J gene: TRBJ1-1; V gene: TRBV9; CDR3 DNA: TGTGCCAGCAGCGGACAGGGTCGGGACACTGAAGCTTTCTTT; CDR3 protein: CASSGQGRDTEAFF
clone size: -; D gene: TRBD1; J gene: TRBJ2-5; V gene: TRBV5-4; CDR3 DNA: TGTGCCAGCAGCCGTGACAGGGGCCAAGAGACCCAGTACTTC; CDR3 protein: CASSRDRGQETQYF
clone size: -; D gene: -; J gene: TRBJ2-7; V gene: TRBV6-4; CDR3 DNA: TGTGCCAGCAGTGACTCGGTTTGGGCACCACTCGATTACTACGAGCAGTACTTC; CDR3 protein: CASSDSVWAPLDYYEQYF
clone size: -; D gene: -; J gene: TRBJ2-7; V gene: TRBV10-3; CDR3 DNA: TGTGCCATCAGTGAGTGGCAGGGCTCCGAGCAGTACTTC; CDR3 protein: CAISEWQGSEQYF
clone size: -; D gene: TRBD2; J gene: TRBJ2-1; V gene: TRBV5-4; CDR3 DNA: TGTGCCAGCAGCTTGTTGGCAGGGACTATTTACAATGAGCAGTTCTTC; CDR3 protein: CASSLLAGTIYNEQFF
clone size: -; D gene: -; J gene: TRBJ1-4; V gene: TRBV27; CDR3 DNA: TGTGCCAGCAAAGACACCAGGGCAACTAATGAAAAACTGTTTTTT; CDR3 protein: CASKDTRATNEKLFF
clone size: -; D gene: -; J gene: TRBJ2-7; V gene: TRBV5-4; CDR3 DNA: TGTGCCAGCAGCTGGAGATCCTACGAGCAGTACTTC; CDR3 protein: CASSWRSYEQYF
clone size: -; D gene: TRBD1; J gene: TRBJ2-1; V gene: TRBV5-1; CDR3 DNA: TGCGCCAGCAGCTTGCAGGGGACAGGGATTAATGAGCAGTTCTTC; CDR3 protein: CASSLQGTGINEQFF
clone size: -; D gene: TRBD2; J gene: TRBJ2-7; V gene: TRBV7-8; CDR3 DNA: TGTGCCAGCATCAAAACTAGCGCGAGCTCCTACGAGCAGTACTTC; CDR3 protein: CASIKTSASSYEQYF
clone size: few; D gene: TRBD2; J gene: TRBJ2-7; V gene: TRBV6-6; CDR3 DNA: TGTGCCACCCAAGTAGCGGGAGGTATGTACGAGCAGTACTTC; CDR3 protein: CATQVAGGMYEQYF
clone size: once; D gene: -; J gene: TRBJ2-7; V gene: TRBV7-2; CDR3 DNA: TGTGCCAGCAGTTCGGGTTCGGAGCAGTACTTC; CDR3 protein: CASSSGSEQYF
clone size: -; D gene: -; J gene: TRBJ2-7; V gene: TRBV6-1; CDR3 DNA: TGTGCCAGCAGGATTACTACGGACTCTACGTACGAGCAGTACTTC; CDR3 protein: CASRITTDSTYEQYF
clone size: -; D gene: -; J gene: TRBJ2-3; V gene: TRBV11-2; CDR3 DNA: TGTGCCAGCAGAACTATAGTGAGGACTAGCACAGATACGCAGTATTTT; CDR3 protein: CASRTIVRTSTDTQYF
clone size: -; D gene: -; J gene: TRBJ1-3; V gene: TRBV11-2; CDR3 DNA: TGTGCCAGCAGCCTAGGGGACCTCTCTGGAAACACCATATATTTT; CDR3 protein: CASSLGDLSGNTIYF
clone size: -; D gene: -; J gene: TRBJ1-3; V gene: TRBV5-1; CDR3 DNA: TGCGCCAGCAGCTCTGGGTCCAGCATCTCTGGAAACACCATATATTTT; CDR3 protein: CASSSGSSISGNTIYF
clone size: -; D gene: TRBD2; J gene: TRBJ2-7; V gene: TRBV30; CDR3 DNA: TGTGCCTGGAACTTTGGCGGGAGAACTCACGAGCAGTACTTC; CDR3 protein: CAWNFGGRTHEQYF
clone size: once; D gene: TRBD1; J gene: TRBJ2-1; V gene: TRBV29-1; CDR3 DNA: TGCAGCGTTGAAAGGCGGCAGGGGGCCGACAATGAGCAGTTCTTC; CDR3 protein: CSVERRQGADNEQFF
clone size: -; D gene: -; J gene: TRBJ2-3; V gene: TRBV11-2; CDR3 DNA: TGTGCCAGCAGCTCCGGTTACAGTCCCACAGATACGCAGTATTTT; CDR3 protein: CASSSGYSPTDTQYF
clone size: few; D gene: -; J gene: TRBJ1-5; V gene: TRBV2; CDR3 DNA: TGTGCCAGCATCCAGGATTTGAATCAGCCCCAGCATTTT; CDR3 protein: CASIQDLNQPQHF
clone size: -; D gene: -; J gene: TRBJ1-1; V gene: TRBV10-3; CDR3 DNA: TGTGCCATCAGTGGACAGTTCGCAAACACTGAAGCTTTCTTT; CDR3 protein: CAISGQFANTEAFF
clone size: -; D gene: TRBD2; J gene: TRBJ2-1; V gene: TRBV19; CDR3 DNA: TGTGCCAGTAGTATGGAAGGACTAGCCAACAATGAGCAGTTCTTC; CDR3 protein: CASSMEGLANNEQFF
clone size: few; D gene: TRBD2; J gene: TRBJ2-7; V gene: TRBV4-1; CDR3 DNA: TGCGCCAGCAGCCAGTCACTAGCGGGAGTCTCCTACGAGCAGTACTTC; CDR3 protein: CASSQSLAGVSYEQYF
clone size: medium-sized; D gene: -; J gene: TRBJ1-4; V gene: TRBV7-9; CDR3 DNA: TGTGCCAGCAGCTACCCCTCGACGACTAATGAAAAACTGTTTTTT; CDR3 protein: CASSYPSTTNEKLFF
clone size: -; D gene: -; J gene: TRBJ1-5; V gene: TRBV14; CDR3 DNA: TGTGCCAGCAGCCAAGATCTAGACTATCAGCCCCAGCATTTT; CDR3 protein: CASSQDLDYQPQHF